The 13 T cell receptor beta chains reported below all come from one sample, sequenced in a study of CD8 T cells in Susac syndrome. RNA totalling roughly 0.45 to 1 ug underwent reverse transcription with random hexamers. Each CDR3 protein is one row after TCRdb ran MiXCR on the immunoSEQ multiplex PCR reads. This sample carries hundreds of thousands of distinct CDR3 sequences, about 95% of them seen once, and the ten largest clones take roughly 0.14%. Sequenced sample: CD4+ T cells from PBMCs. These receptors came from a human donor with Susac syndrome.

CDR3 in DNA: TGCGCCAGCAGCCAAGTCGAAAGTCCCAATGCTAACTATGGCTACACCTTC. It translates to CASSQVESPNANYGYTF. The chain combines TRBV4-3 with TRBJ1-2; no definite D call. Per the germline V gene, CDR1 is LGHNA and CDR2 is YSLEER. This CDR3 is built from 17 residues. V dropped 1 base and J dropped 0 bases, with 15 bases sitting between them.

The V gene is TRBV28, the J gene TRBJ1-1; no reliable D call. Trimming left V 5 bases short and J 10 bases short, with 23 bases between. The CDR3 contains 15 residues. Looked up from germline, CDR1 is MDHEN and CDR2 is SYDVKM. CDR3 residues: CASSPRSGKGFGAFF. CDR3 DNA: TGTGCCAGCAGTCCTCGGAGTGGTAAAGGGTTCGGAGCTTTCTTT.

In this sample, this clonotype turned up once. This chain joins TRBV3-1 and TRBJ1-2; tentatively, D is TRBD1 (6 bases). The germline V gene encodes CDR1 LGHDT and CDR2 YNNKEL (reference sequence). The V end was cut by 1 base, the J end by 7 bases, with 13 bases between. The CDR3 loop spans 14 amino acids. CDR3 protein: CASSQGTEMGGYTF. Written as DNA, the CDR3 is TGTGCCAGCAGCCAAGGGACAGAGATGGGTGGCTACACCTTC.

The J gene is TRBJ2-7, the V gene TRBV20-1, with TRBD1 matching 10 bases. This CDR3 contains 16 residues. CDR1 and CDR2 from the germline V gene are DFQATT and SNEGSKA (reference sequence). Unmatched junction bases numbered 15, after V lost 6 bases and J lost 4 bases. CDR3 protein: CSANPPPGQGRYEQYF. For the CDR3, the DNA is TGCAGTGCAAACCCCCCGCCGGGACAGGGGAGGTACGAGCAGTACTTC.

As regards this clonotype: Germline and junction disagree at one end, which may indicate a read error. This CDR3 is CASTTLQGPKHF. The CDR3 DNA reads as TGTGCCAGTACCACATTACAGGGGCCCAAGCATTTT. The rearrangement links TRBV19 to TRBJ1-5; 7 positions match TRBD1. The CDR3 is made up of 12 amino acids. In germline, CDR1 is LNHDA, CDR2 SQIVND (reference sequence). Together with reference TRBV19 and TRBJ1-5, the CDR3 gives the full variable domain: DGGITQSPKYLFRKEGQNVTLSCEQNLNHDAMYWYRQDPGQGLRLIYYSQIVNDFQKGDIAEGYSVSREKKESFPLTVTSAQKNPTAFYLCASTTLQGPKHFGDGTRLSIL.

CDR3 region: CASSLGRGLGEQFF. DNA of the CDR3: TGTGCCAGCAGCTTAGGCAGGGGGCTAGGTGAGCAGTTCTTC. V gene TRBV5-6 combines with J gene TRBJ2-1; 8 positions agree with TRBD1. The CDR3 totals 14 residues. Germline CDR1 is SGHDT and CDR2 is YYEEEE. J lost 9 bases, V lost 2 bases, and 7 bases had no gene match.

The J gene is TRBJ2-5, the V gene TRBV12-3 or TRBV12-4; no clear D. The CDR3 covers 13 residues. Trimming left V 6 bases short and J 5 bases short, with 13 bases between. The DNA of the CDR3 is TGTGCCAGCAGCCGGCTTACACAGGAGACCCAGTACTTC. This sequence encodes CASSRLTQETQYF.

This clonotype has a single count. This chain connects TRBV6-2 or TRBV6-3 to TRBJ1-5, with a possible D match to TRBD1 (6 bases). V was shortened by 7 bases and J by 3 bases, with 13 bases between the two germline ends. The germline gives CDR1 MNHEY, CDR2 SVGEGT. There are 14 residues in the CDR3. The CDR3 spells CASTGGQYNQPQHF. The CDR3 DNA reads TGTGCCAGCACCGGGGGACAATACAATCAGCCCCAGCATTTT.

The chain combines TRBV12-3 or TRBV12-4 with TRBJ1-4; 7 nucleotides agree with TRBD1. Unmatched junction bases numbered 12, after V lost 6 bases and J lost 11 bases. CDR3 size: 14 residues. The chain's CDR3 is CASSLRQGSWKLFF. Here the CDR3 DNA reads TGTGCCAGCAGCCTCAGACAGGGAAGTTGGAAACTGTTTTTT.

The CDR3, as DNA: TGTGCCAGCAGCGTAGCTACGGGGGGCTACGAGCAGTACTTC. Protein sequence: CASSVATGGYEQYF. The V gene is TRBV9, the J gene TRBJ2-7; 7 bases agree with TRBD2. The length of the CDR3 is 14 residues. The germline CDR1 and CDR2 sequences are SGDLS and YYNGEE. The V and J ends lost 0 bases and 3 bases, in that order; junction bases with no gene match: 3.

The CDR3 here is CASSLGTKETQYF. In DNA form, the CDR3 reads TGTGCCAGCAGTTTGGGGACAAAAGAGACCCAGTACTTC. V is TRBV6-6 and J is TRBJ2-5, with a possible D match to TRBD1 (6 bases). Deletions cut 4 bases from V and 3 bases from J, with 9 bases between. Germline V CDR1 and CDR2: MNHNY, SVGAGI (reference sequence). The CDR3 is made up of 13 amino acids.

The chain is built from TRBV6-2 or TRBV6-3 and TRBJ2-5; the match to TRBD1 covers 8 bases. The V gene end was trimmed by 5 bases and the J gene end by 5 bases; junction bases not matched to a gene: 7. From germline, CDR1 is MNHEY and CDR2 SVGEGT. There are 14 residues in the CDR3. The CDR3 nucleotides are TGTGCCAGCAGTCCGACAGGGGTTGCGGAGACCCAGTACTTC. As protein: CASSPTGVAETQYF.

The chain links TRBV20-1 to TRBJ2-7; D unresolved. Trimming shortened V by 8 bases and J by 1 base, and 12 bases separated the two germline ends. The CDR3 sequence is 12 residues long. Per the germline V gene, CDR1 is DFQATT and CDR2 is SNEGSKA (reference sequence). Here the CDR3 reads CSLSLRSYEQYF. CDR3 DNA: TGCAGTCTTTCTCTCAGATCCTACGAGCAGTACTTC.